Presented here are 6 T cell receptor beta chains from one specimen sequenced in a study of technical replicates of blood from a few donors. Repertoires were generated with immunoSEQ multiplex PCR, while TCRdb's copy carries only in-frame clones and drops some. The table shows under 100,000 clones, with approximately 95% occurring only once. The sample comprised T cells isolated from PBMCs. The source is a human donor in good health.

The rearrangement joins TRBV7-3 to TRBJ2-1; 9 bases align to TRBD1. This CDR3 contains 11 residues. V shed 4 bases and J 13 bases; nucleotides not matched to a gene: 2. CDR1 SGHTA and CDR2 FQGTGA come from the germline V gene. This CDR3 is CASSSGQGQFF. The DNA of the CDR3 is TGTGCCAGCAGCTCGGGACAGGGACAGTTCTTC.

The CDR3 DNA sequence: TGTGCCAGCAGTTCCCGAGCGGGGGGCGCCGGGGAGCTGTTTTTT. As protein: CASSSRAGGAGELFF. The chain is built from TRBV6-5 and TRBJ2-2; 9 bases match TRBD2. V shed 4 bases and J 6 bases; nucleotides not matched to a gene: 6. Germline loops: CDR1 MNHEY, CDR2 SVGAGI. The CDR3 totals 15 residues.

This clone came up a few times. The CDR3 coding sequence is TGTGCCAGCAGCCAAGATCGAGGGAACACTGAAGCTTTCTTT. It encodes CASSQDRGNTEAFF. This sequence joins TRBV14 and TRBJ1-1; D is ambiguous. From germline, CDR1 is SGHDN and CDR2 FVKESK. Trimming cost V 0 bases and J 1 base, with 6 bases left between them. The CDR3 is 14 amino acids.

J is TRBJ1-4 and V is TRBV7-6; a weak D match, TRBD1 (5 bases). Germline assignment: CDR1 SGHVS and CDR2 FNYEAQ. V gave up 4 bases and J gave up 5 bases, with 26 bases separating them. This CDR3 spans 19 amino acids. The CDR3 DNA reads as TGTGCCAGCAGCTCGAGTTTAGCTAAGGGGCCGACGAGAAATGAAAAACTGTTTTTT. Translated: CASSSSLAKGPTRNEKLFF.

The CDR3 here is CASIGENEKLFF. In DNA, the CDR3 is TGTGCCAGCATTGGGGAGAACGAAAAACTGTTTTTT. The rearrangement links TRBV7-9 to TRBJ1-4; D unresolved. Germline V gives CDR1 SEHNR, CDR2 FQNEAQ (reference sequence). The CDR3 contains 12 residues. Trimming left V 7 bases short and J 8 bases short, with 11 bases between.

The chain employs TRBV6-5 and TRBJ2-5; the match to TRBD2 covers 11 bases. CDR3 length: 13 residues. V was clipped by 6 bases and J by 7 bases; unmatched bases: 4. Germline CDR1 is MNHEY and CDR2 is SVGAGI. Here the CDR3 DNA reads TGTGCCAGCAGGTGGGGGACTAGCGGGACCCAGTACTTC. Its protein product is CASRWGTSGTQYF.